The T cell receptor beta chain under discussion was sequenced for a study of cytomegalovirus exposure and HLA in healthy donors. General study results and limits: Sequences of the TCR beta chain were said to predict the HLA-A and HLA-B alleles of most subjects accurately. Among TCR beta chains, those listed as cytomegalovirus-associated numbered under 200.

Comments on this clone: The target antigen is unknown.

Amplification used 60 Vbeta primers and 13 Jbeta primers. Per the original methods: The count from a later analysis was tens of millions of unique TCR beta chains, approximately 9.9 million of them shared. TCRdb's copy holds only in-frame clones and misses some; the assay was immunoSEQ multiplex PCR. The V and J calls and clone size are taken from that table; D and trimming were inferred from the DNA. Its clone listing holds tens of thousands of clones. The CDR3 sequence is 15 residues long. J gave up 5 bases and V 1 base, and 7 bases lay outside the gene matches. Germline lookup yields CDR1 SNHLY and CDR2 FYNNEI.

The J gene is TRBJ1-1, the V gene TRBV2, with 7 bases matching TRBD1. The source of this sequence is a man in his fifties in good health and CMV-seropositive. The material sequenced was PBMCs. The CDR3 DNA follows: TGTGCCAGCAGTGAAGTCAACAGGGGTGGAACTGAAGCTTTCTTT. Residues: CASSEVNRGGTEAFF.